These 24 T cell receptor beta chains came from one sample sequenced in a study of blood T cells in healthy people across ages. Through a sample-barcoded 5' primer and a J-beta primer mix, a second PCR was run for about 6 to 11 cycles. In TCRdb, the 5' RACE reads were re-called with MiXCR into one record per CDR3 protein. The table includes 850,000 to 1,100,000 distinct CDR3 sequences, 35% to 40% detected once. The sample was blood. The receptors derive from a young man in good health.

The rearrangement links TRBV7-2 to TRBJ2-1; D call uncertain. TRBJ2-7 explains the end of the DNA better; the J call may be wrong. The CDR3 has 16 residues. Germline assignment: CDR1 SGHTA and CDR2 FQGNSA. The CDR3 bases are TGTGCCAGCAGCTCCAGGAAAAAAATCTCCTACAATGAGCAGTACTTC. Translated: CASSSRKKISYNEQYF.

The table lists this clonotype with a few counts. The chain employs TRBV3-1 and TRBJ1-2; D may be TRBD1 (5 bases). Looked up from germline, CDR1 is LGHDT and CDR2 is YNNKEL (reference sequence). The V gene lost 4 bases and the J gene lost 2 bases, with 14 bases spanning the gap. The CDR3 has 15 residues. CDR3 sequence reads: CASSRWQGVNYGYTF. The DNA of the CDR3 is TGTGCCAGCAGCCGGTGGCAGGGCGTAAACTATGGCTACACCTTC.

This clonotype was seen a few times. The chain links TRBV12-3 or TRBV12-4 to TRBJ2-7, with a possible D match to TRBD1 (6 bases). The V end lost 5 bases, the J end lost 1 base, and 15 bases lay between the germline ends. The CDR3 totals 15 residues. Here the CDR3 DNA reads TGTGCCAGCAGTCCTCCCAGGACAGATTCCTACGAGCAGTACTTC. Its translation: CASSPPRTDSYEQYF.

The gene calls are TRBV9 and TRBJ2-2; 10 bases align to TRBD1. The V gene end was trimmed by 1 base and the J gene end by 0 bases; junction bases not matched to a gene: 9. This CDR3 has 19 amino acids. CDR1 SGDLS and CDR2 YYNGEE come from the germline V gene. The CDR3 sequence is CASSVLPRQGATNTGELFF. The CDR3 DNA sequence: TGTGCCAGCAGCGTATTACCCAGACAGGGGGCTACGAACACCGGGGAGCTGTTTTTT. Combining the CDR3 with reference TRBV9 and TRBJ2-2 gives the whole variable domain DSGVTQTPKHLITATGQRVTLRCSPRSGDLSVYWYQQSLDQGLQFLIQYYNGEERAKGNILERFSAQQFPDLHSELNLSSLELGDSALYFCASSVLPRQGATNTGELFFGEGSRLTVL.

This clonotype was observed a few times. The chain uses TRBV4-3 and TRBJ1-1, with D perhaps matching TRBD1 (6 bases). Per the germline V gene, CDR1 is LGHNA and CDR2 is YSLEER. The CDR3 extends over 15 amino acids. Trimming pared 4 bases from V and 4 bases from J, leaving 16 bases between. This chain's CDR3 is CASSPRGGTRTEAFF. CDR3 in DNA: TGCGCCAGCAGCCCCAGGGGTGGTACCCGCACTGAAGCTTTCTTT.

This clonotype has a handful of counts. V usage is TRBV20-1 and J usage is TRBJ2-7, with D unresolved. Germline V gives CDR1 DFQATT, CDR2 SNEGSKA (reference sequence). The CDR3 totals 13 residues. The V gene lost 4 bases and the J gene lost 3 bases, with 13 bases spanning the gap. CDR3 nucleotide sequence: TGCAGTGCTACTCCCGACCGCTACTACGAGCAGTACTTC. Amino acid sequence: CSATPDRYYEQYF.

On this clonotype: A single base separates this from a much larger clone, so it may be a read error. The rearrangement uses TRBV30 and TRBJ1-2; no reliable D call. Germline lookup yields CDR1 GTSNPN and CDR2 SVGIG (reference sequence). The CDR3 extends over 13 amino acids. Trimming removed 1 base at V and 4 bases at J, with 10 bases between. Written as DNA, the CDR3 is TGTGCCTGGAGTGGCAAAGCAGCCTATGGCTACACCTTC. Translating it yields CAWSGKAAYGYTF.

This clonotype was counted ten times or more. This CDR3 reads CASSDRGQTGNEKLFF. The CDR3 coding sequence is TGTGCCAGCAGTGATCGGGGACAGACGGGAAATGAAAAACTGTTTTTT. The chain joins TRBV6-6 to TRBJ1-4; the match to TRBD1 covers 7 bases. The CDR3 sequence is 16 residues long. Germline-derived CDR1 and CDR2 are MNHNY and SVGAGI (reference sequence). After removal of 5 bases from V and 5 bases from J, the junction contained 11 bases not matched to a gene.

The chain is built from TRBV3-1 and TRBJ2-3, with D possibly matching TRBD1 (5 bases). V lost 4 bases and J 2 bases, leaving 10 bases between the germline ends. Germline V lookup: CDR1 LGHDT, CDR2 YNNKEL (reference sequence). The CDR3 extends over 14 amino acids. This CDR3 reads CASSRGPATDTQYF. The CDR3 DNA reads TGTGCCAGCAGCCGGGGCCCAGCCACAGATACGCAGTATTTT.

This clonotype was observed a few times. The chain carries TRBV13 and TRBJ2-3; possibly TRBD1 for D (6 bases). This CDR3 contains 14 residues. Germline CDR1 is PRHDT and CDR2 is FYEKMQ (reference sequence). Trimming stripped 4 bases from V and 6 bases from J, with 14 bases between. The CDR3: CASSSQGVDDTQYF. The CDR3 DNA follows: TGTGCCAGCAGCTCACAGGGAGTCGATGATACGCAGTATTTT.

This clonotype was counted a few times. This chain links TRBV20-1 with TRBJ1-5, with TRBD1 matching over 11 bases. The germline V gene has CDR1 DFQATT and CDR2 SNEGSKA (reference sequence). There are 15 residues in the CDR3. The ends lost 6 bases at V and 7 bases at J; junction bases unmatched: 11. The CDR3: CSALPGQGVAQPQHF. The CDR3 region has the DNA TGCAGTGCACTTCCGGGACAGGGGGTCGCCCAGCCCCAGCATTTT.

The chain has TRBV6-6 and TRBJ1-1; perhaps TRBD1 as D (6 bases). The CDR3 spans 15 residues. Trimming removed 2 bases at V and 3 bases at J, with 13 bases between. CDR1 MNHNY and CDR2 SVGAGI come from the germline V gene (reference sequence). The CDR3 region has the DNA TGTGCCAGCAGTTACGACAGGAACGGCGACACTGAAGCTTTCTTT. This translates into CASSYDRNGDTEAFF.

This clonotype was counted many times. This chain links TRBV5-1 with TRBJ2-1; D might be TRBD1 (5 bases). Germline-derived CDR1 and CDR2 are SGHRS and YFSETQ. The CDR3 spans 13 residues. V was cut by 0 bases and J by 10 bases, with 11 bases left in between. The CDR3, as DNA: TGCGCCAGCAGCTTGGGTGACAGTAGGGAGCAGTTCTTC. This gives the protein CASSLGDSREQFF.

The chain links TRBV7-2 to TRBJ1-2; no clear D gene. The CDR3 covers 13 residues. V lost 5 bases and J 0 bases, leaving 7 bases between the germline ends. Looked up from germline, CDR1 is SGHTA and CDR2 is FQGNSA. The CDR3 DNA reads TGTGCCAGCAGCCCAACGACTAACTATGGCTACACCTTC. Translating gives CASSPTTNYGYTF.

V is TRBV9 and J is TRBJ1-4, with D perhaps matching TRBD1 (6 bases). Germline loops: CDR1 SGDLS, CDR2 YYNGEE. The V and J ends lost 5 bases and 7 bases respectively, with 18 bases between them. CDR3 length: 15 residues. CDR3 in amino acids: CASSAGTLLSEKLFF. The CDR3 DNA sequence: TGTGCCAGCAGTGCCGGGACATTGCTTAGTGAAAAACTGTTTTTT.

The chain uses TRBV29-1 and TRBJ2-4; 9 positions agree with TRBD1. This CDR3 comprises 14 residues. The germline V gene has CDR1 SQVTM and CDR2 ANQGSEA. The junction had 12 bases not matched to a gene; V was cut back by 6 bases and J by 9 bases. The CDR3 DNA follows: TGCAGCGTGGGACAGGGCGGCGGTAGTAGCATTCAGTACTTC. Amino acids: CSVGQGGGSSIQYF.

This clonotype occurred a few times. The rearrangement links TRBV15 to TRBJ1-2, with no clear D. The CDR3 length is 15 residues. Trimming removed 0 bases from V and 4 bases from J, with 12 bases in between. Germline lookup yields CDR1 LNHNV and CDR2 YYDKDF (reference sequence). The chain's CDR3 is CATSRDLALSYGYTF. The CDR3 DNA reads TGTGCCACCAGCAGAGACTTGGCCCTTAGCTATGGCTACACCTTC.

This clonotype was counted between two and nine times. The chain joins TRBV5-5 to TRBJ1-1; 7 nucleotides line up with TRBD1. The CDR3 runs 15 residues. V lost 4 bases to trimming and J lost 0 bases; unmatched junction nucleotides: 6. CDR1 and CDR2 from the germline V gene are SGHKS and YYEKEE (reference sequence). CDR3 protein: CASSRGQNVNTEAFF. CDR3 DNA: TGTGCCAGCAGCCGGGGACAGAACGTGAACACTGAAGCTTTCTTT.

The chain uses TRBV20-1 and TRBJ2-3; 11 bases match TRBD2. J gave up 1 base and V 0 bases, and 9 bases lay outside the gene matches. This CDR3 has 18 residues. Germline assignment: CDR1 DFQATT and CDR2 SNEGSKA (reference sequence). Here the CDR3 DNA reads TGCAGTGCTAGAGATGGGTCGACTAGCGGGGTCCGCACAGATACGCAGTATTTT. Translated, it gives CSARDGSTSGVRTDTQYF.

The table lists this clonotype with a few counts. Here the CDR3 DNA reads TGTGCCAGCAGACCAGAGGGGGGGACCCAGTACTTC. It translates to CASRPEGGTQYF. The V gene is TRBV6-2 or TRBV6-3, the J gene TRBJ2-5; either TRBD1 or TRBD2 may fit D (6 bases each). The length of the CDR3 is 12 residues. CDR1 MNHEY and CDR2 SVGEGT come from the germline V gene. Trimming cost V 6 bases and J 7 bases, with 12 bases left between them.

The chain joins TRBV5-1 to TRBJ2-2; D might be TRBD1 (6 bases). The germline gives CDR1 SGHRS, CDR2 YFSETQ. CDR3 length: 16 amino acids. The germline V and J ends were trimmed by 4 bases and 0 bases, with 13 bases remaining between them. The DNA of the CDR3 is TGCGCCAGCAGCCTGGCCGGGACACCGAACACCGGGGAGCTGTTTTTT. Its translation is CASSLAGTPNTGELFF. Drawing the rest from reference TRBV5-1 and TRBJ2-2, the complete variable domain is KAGVTQTPRYLIKTRGQQVTLSCSPISGHRSVSWYQQTPGQGLQFLFEYFSETQRNKGNFPGRFSGRQFSNSRSEMNVSTLELGDSALYLCASSLAGTPNTGELFFGEGSRLTVL.

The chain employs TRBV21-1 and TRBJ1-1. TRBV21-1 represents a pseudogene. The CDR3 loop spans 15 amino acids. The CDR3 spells CASSKVAVPHTEAFF. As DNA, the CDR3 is TGTGCCAGCAGCAAAGTCGCGGTGCCACACACTGAAGCTTTCTTT.

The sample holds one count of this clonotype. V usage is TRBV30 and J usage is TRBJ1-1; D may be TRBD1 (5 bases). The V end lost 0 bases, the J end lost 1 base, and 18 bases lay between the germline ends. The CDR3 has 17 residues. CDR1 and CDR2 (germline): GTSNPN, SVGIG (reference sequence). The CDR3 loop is CAWSVLRRRGGNTEAFF. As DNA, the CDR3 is TGTGCCTGGAGTGTTTTAAGGAGACGGGGGGGGAACACTGAAGCTTTCTTT.

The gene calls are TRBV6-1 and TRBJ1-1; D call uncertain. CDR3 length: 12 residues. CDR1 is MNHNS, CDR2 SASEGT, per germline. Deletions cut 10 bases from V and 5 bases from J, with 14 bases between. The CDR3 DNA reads TGTGCCACCCGGCCGGGAAGAACTGAAGCTTTCTTT. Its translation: CATRPGRTEAFF.